This T cell receptor (beta chain) comes out of a study of Graves' ophthalmopathy and Graves' hyperthyroidism. Germline values: CDR1 MNHNS, CDR2 SASEGT. Trimming pared 4 bases from V and 1 base from J, leaving 14 bases between. The CDR3 covers 15 residues. As the template, RNA transcripts were used to amplify TCR beta CDR3 regions. An opening RT-PCR round employed HTBI primers and preceded a second-round multiplex PCR. TCRdb re-derived calls from the multiplex PCR reads in MiXCR, one entry per CDR3 protein. The table shows about 210,000 distinct CDR3 sequences, with 25% to 35% occurring only once. Whole-study results and caveats: The authors also found most expanded thyroid clonotypes above 0.001 frequency in blood.

Notes on this clonotype: The antigen is not known.

Sequenced material: peripheral blood. This receptor was taken from a man aged 50 to 59 with Graves' ophthalmopathy. The chain uses TRBV6-1 and TRBJ2-7; D possibly corresponds to TRBD1 (7 bases). The DNA of the CDR3 is TGTGCCAGCAGTGGGGACTGGACAGGTTCCTACGAGCAGTACTTC. Translating gives CASSGDWTGSYEQYF.